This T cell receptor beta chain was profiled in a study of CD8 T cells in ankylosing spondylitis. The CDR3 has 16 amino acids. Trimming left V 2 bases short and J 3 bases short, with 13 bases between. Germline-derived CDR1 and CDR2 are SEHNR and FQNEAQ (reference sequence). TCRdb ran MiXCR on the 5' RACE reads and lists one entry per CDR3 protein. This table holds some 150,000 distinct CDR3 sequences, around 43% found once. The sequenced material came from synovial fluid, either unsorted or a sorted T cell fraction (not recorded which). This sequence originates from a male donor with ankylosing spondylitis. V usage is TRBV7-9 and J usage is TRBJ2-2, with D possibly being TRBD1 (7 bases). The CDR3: CASSLLQGGYTGELFF. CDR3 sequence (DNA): TGTGCCAGCAGCTTATTGCAGGGGGGTTACACCGGGGAGCTGTTTTTT.